This entry features one T cell receptor beta chain sequence. Its antigen is still unknown. Base qualities were left out, and no much larger clone turns up one base away. The record originates from a study of blood T cell repertoires in COVID-19 (TCRdb year 2020). For the study in its entirety: The collaborator samples originated in the United States, Italy and Spain and spanned the acute and convalescent phases of COVID-19. Where HLA class I and class II types were available, the types were taken from metadata supplied by the sample provider, not from assay-based typing. The repertoires were made available in a free public database intended to serve as a resource for research on the immune response to SARS-CoV-2. Samples came from the ongoing ImmuneRACE study (first 160 participants) plus 1,254 subjects from 6 global collaborators. The prospective study material was composed of cDNA or gDNA derived from T cells, B-cell-depleted T cells, or PBMCs. A de-identified subject ID, COVID-19 status, age in years and sex were almost always included in the sample metadata. Subjects who had been exposed to COVID-19, were actively infected with it, or had recovered from it provided the deeply sampled blood TCRbeta repertoires that made up the dataset. What the authors observed across the whole study: Clinical and demographic metadata were provided uncurated, with the amount varying by source and participant.

Trimming at the junction amounts to 2 bases on V and 0 bases on J, and the germline ends lie 8 bases apart. The CDR3 starts with the cysteine, ends with the phenylalanine, and has 15 residues. Of the read, only the CDR3 DNA is kept; its 45 bases are in frame from base 1. CDR1 and CDR2 are read off the germline V gene (reference sequence) as LNHNV and YYDKDF. One collaborating source in Seattle enrolled patients while the patients were actively infected and followed the patients over time throughout the course of disease. Collaborating institutions collected whole blood in K2EDTA tubes following their own protocols. Collaborator samples were shipped for TCRbeta analysis as frozen whole blood, isolated PBMCs, or DNA extracted from either sample type. TCRbeta CDR3 regions were amplified from genomic DNA by means of the immunoSEQ Assay, a bias-controlled multiplex PCR. In the authors' own workflow: The number of nucleated cells in each sample was estimated by amplification of reference gene primers within the assay. To quantify the absolute abundance of each unique TCRbeta CDR3 rearrangement, sequence reads were collapsed and filtered. For each sample, productive Simpson clonality was calculated by taking the square root of Simpson's diversity index across productive rearrangements. TCRdb took this table from immuneACCESS and kept in-frame rearrangements with V and J called. Such tables lack part of the clones; where checked against another copy, unresolved V genes explain under half of the gap, and the rest is unexplained. The V and J calls and the clone size are those of that table, but D and trimming were determined from the DNA. A total of some 290,000 clones appear in this sample, 85% to 90% of them only once. About 1% of the sample goes to the ten largest clones.

Input material: peripheral blood. Recombination joined TRBV15 with TRBJ1-3; the best D guess is TRBD1, with 5 bases matching. This receptor was identified in a woman in her thirties or forties with COVID-19, enrolled during active disease. This receptor has the CDR3 CATSRQGDSGNTIYF. The sequenced DNA is TGTGCCACCAGCAGACAAGGGGACTCTGGAAACACCATATATTTT.